A single sample is the source of the 9 T cell receptor beta chains below, sequenced in a study of response to subunit inactivated influenza vaccine. TCRdb re-analysed the RT-PCR reads in MiXCR, keeping a single row per CDR3 protein. The data hold about 570,000 distinct CDR3 sequences, with approximately 10% observed a single time. The same data also contributed to another study, on T cells expressing NK-cell markers. As reported in that work: Making the TCR beta cDNA relied on 5'RACE template switching with UMIs.

This sample comprised PBMCs from blood, obtained on the day of vaccination. Source of these receptors: a man over 45 who received an inactivated influenza vaccine.

This clonotype appeared many times. The gene calls are TRBV4-3 and TRBJ2-1, with 7 bases lining up with TRBD1. Trimming at V came to 0 bases and at J to 6 bases, leaving 5 bases not matched to a gene. The germline CDR1 and CDR2 sequences are LGHNA and YSLEER. The CDR3 spans 15 residues. CDR3 amino acids: CASSQDQWTGNEQFF. The CDR3 nucleotides are TGCGCCAGCAGCCAAGATCAGTGGACAGGCAATGAGCAGTTCTTC.

This clonotype showed up just a few times. J is TRBJ2-7 and V is TRBV7-9; D tentatively reads TRBD1 or TRBD2 (5 bases each). The CDR3 runs 12 residues. The V and J ends lost 1 base and 13 bases respectively, with 14 bases between them. Germline V CDR1 and CDR2: SEHNR, FQNEAQ (reference sequence). DNA of the CDR3: TGTGCCAGCAGCTTAGGTCGGGACCAGTCCTACTTC. It translates to CASSLGRDQSYF. The whole variable domain, remainder taken from reference TRBV7-9 and TRBJ2-7, is DTGVSQNPRHKITKRGQNVTFRCDPISEHNRLYWYRQTLGQGPEFLTYFQNEAQLEKSRLLSDRFSAERPKGSFSTLEIQRTEQGDSAMYLCASSLGRDQSYFGPGTRLTVT.

Many counts were recorded for this clonotype. V and J are TRBV20-1 and TRBJ2-3; D remains unclear. CDR3 size: 12 residues. V was shortened by 0 bases and J by 2 bases, with 3 bases between the two germline ends. Germline lookup yields CDR1 DFQATT and CDR2 SNEGSKA (reference sequence). CDR3 sequence: CSAREITDTQYF. The CDR3 coding sequence is TGCAGTGCTAGAGAAATCACAGATACGCAGTATTTT.

V is TRBV12-3 or TRBV12-4 and J is TRBJ2-7; possible D gene TRBD2, 6 bases. Trimming stripped 8 bases from V and 5 bases from J, with 16 bases between. The CDR3 runs to 13 residues. CDR3 in amino acids: CASGSDGGNEQYF. The CDR3 DNA reads TGTGCCAGCGGATCTGACGGGGGTAACGAGCAGTACTTC.

This clonotype was recorded at least ten times. The rearrangement uses TRBV5-6 and TRBJ2-1; no clear D gene. The CDR3 runs to 13 residues. The germline V and J ends were trimmed by 1 base and 3 bases, with 5 bases remaining between them. From germline, CDR1 is SGHDT and CDR2 YYEEEE. The CDR3 loop is CASSLYSYNEQFF. The CDR3 DNA is TGTGCCAGCAGCTTGTACAGCTACAATGAGCAGTTCTTC.

This clonotype appeared many times. DNA of the CDR3: TGTGCCAGCAGCTTGAGTAGGACTAGCGGGAGCAGAGCTGGGGCCAACGTCCTGACTTTC. It encodes CASSLSRTSGSRAGANVLTF. The chain links TRBV5-6 to TRBJ2-6, with 13 bases identical to TRBD2. The junction had 9 bases not matched to a gene; V was cut back by 1 base and J by 2 bases. The CDR3 has 20 residues. Germline-derived CDR1 and CDR2 are SGHDT and YYEEEE.

This clonotype has just a few counts. The chain carries TRBV10-3 and TRBJ1-2, with TRBD1 matching over 8 bases. With 0 bases clipped from V and 3 bases from J, the junction kept 0 bases outside the gene matches. The CDR3 is made up of 14 amino acids. CDR1 is ENHRY, CDR2 SYGVKD, per germline. CDR3 nucleotides: TGTGCCATCAGTGAGTCGGGACAGGACTATGGCTACACCTTC. The encoded protein is CAISESGQDYGYTF.

This clonotype was seen repeatedly, ten times or more. The gene calls are TRBV5-5 and TRBJ2-5, with 8 bases lining up with TRBD1. Trimming took 4 bases from V and 3 from J; bases not matched to a gene: 2. This CDR3 is 13 amino acids long. Looked up from germline, CDR1 is SGHKS and CDR2 is YYEKEE (reference sequence). DNA of the CDR3: TGTGCCAGCAGCCCGACAGGGGAAGAGACCCAGTACTTC. As protein: CASSPTGEETQYF.

The rearrangement joins TRBV20-1 to TRBJ1-5, with D possibly TRBD1 on 6 matching bases. This CDR3 spans 14 amino acids. Germline V CDR1 and CDR2: DFQATT, SNEGSKA (reference sequence). V lost 3 bases, J lost 7 bases, and 16 bases lay in between. The CDR3 region has the DNA TGCAGTGCTAGTGTTTCGGGGGGCACCCAGCCCCAGCATTTT. Translating it yields CSASVSGGTQPQHF.